The 4 T cell receptor beta chains reported below all come from one sample, sequenced in a study of CD8+ T cells in alopecia areata. The sequencing template was cDNA reverse transcribed from extracted RNA. Sequencing used immunoSEQ multiplex PCR; TCRdb keeps in-frame clones, though not all of them. The sample consists of more than 90,000 clones, around 61% of them appearing once. Sequenced: CD4+ T cells sorted from blood. These receptors were obtained from a human donor in good health.

Comments on this clone: Other DNA sequences in this sample translate to the same CDR3. This sequence joins TRBV5-1 and TRBJ2-3; the match to TRBD2 covers 16 bases. The trim removed 3 bases at V and 3 bases at J, leaving 7 bases unmatched. The CDR3 covers 18 residues. Germline V gene data show CDR1 as SGHRS and CDR2 as YFSETQ. The DNA of the CDR3 is TGCGCCAGCAGCTCCCCGGGACTAGCGGGGGGGCTGACAGATACGCAGTATTTT. Its translation is CASSSPGLAGGLTDTQYF.

The chain uses TRBV29-1 and TRBJ2-3; possible D gene TRBD1, 6 bases. The CDR3 sequence is 12 residues long. Germline loops: CDR1 SQVTM, CDR2 ANQGSEA. The germline V and J ends were trimmed by 6 bases and 3 bases, with 10 bases remaining between them. The CDR3 DNA reads as TGCAGCGTGAGGGGGAATACAGATACGCAGTATTTT. This sequence encodes CSVRGNTDTQYF.

The genes are TRBV5-1 and TRBJ2-2; unclear D gene. This CDR3 has 14 residues. The V end lost 4 bases, the J end lost 4 bases, and 11 bases lay between the germline ends. Looked up from germline, CDR1 is SGHRS and CDR2 is YFSETQ. DNA of the CDR3: TGCGCCAGCAGCCCCGAGGTTCCCACCGGGGAGCTGTTTTTT. The encoded protein is CASSPEVPTGELFF.

The CDR3 nucleotides read TGTGCCAGCAGTTTTCTCTCCTACGAGCAGTACTTC. The encoded protein is CASSFLSYEQYF. The rearrangement uses TRBV2 and TRBJ2-7; D is unresolved. The CDR3 is made up of 12 amino acids. Germline lookup yields CDR1 SNHLY and CDR2 FYNNEI. V dropped 5 bases and J dropped 0 bases, with 5 bases sitting between them.